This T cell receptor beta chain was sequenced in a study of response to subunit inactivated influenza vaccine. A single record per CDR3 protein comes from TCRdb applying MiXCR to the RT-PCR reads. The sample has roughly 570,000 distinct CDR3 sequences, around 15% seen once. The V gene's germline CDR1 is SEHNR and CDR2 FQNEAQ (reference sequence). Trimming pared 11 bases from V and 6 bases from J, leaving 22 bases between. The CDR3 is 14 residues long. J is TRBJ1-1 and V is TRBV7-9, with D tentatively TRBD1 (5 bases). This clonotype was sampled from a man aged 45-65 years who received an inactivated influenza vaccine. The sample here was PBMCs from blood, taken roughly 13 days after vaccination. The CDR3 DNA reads TGTGCCGCAGGAGAAAGTGGGGGGAAGGCTGAAGCTTTCTTT. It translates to CAAGESGGKAEAFF.